This T cell receptor (beta chain) was recorded in a study of shared clonotypes between healthy human individuals (dated by TCRdb to the early 2020s). Notes on the research overall: A couple of women and three men aged 18 to 49 years were included in the cohort. To estimate repertoire size and how much clonotype sharing occurs between individuals, the study deeply sequenced the blood TCR repertoires of 4 to 6 healthy adults. Per donor, leukapheresis produced somewhere between about 0.85 and 8.9 billion PBMCs. For each donor, CD4 naive and CD4 memory were each run on three plates, CD8 naive on two plates, and CD8 memory on one plate. To increase sequencing depth and limit assay-specific biases, TCR repertoire library preparation and sequencing were carried out by different laboratories using diverse techniques. Findings and caveats that apply to the study as a whole: Pairwise subsampling led to the expectation that sequencing depth would affect the degree of clonotype sharing among donors. Even with the large sequencing depth, rarefaction of the sorted-subset datasets indicated that sequencing was incomplete. Naive subsets generally had larger estimated clonotype richness than memory subsets. Clonotypes shared by all four sorted-subset donors showed higher generation probabilities than non-shared clonotypes. Because the study included a small number of donors, the genetic and exposure-history diversity represented was limited. Sampling was restricted to blood, and TCR repertoires in tissue are likely to differ from TCR repertoires in blood. When several donors were compared, the shared fraction of clonotypes was about 5.2% for naive CD4, approximately 3.3% for naive CD8, about 2.5% for memory CD4, and 0.35% to 0.5% for memory CD8.

Concerning this clone itself: What this receptor recognizes is not known. Qualities for individual bases were not recorded, and no much larger clone is one base off.

Healthy HIV-negative adults with no recently reported acute infections or vaccinations were included as donors. All donors were Caucasian adults living in Nashville, Tennessee, USA. CD4+ T cells were enriched through magnetic negative selection, after which naive cells were positively selected on CD45RA and the remaining negative fraction served as the memory subset. After blood collection by leukapheresis, PBMCs were isolated using Ficoll-Histopaque density gradient centrifugation and then cryopreserved in the vapor phase of liquid nitrogen. Purity and quantity of every magnetically sorted T cell population were checked by analytical flow cytometry. From each sorted fraction, genomic DNA was isolated and quantified by UV absorbance on a Nanodrop 2000c. V loses 3 bases of germline sequence and J loses 3 bases, and the interval between the two ends is 8 bases. Inclusive of the bounding cysteine and phenylalanine, the CDR3 is 14 residues long. Just CDR3 DNA is preserved here, 42 bases in frame from base 1. Taken from the germline V gene, the CDR1 and CDR2 loops are MDHEN and SYDVKM.

Using the deep immunoSEQ assay, TCR CDR3 regions were amplified from genomic DNA by multiplex PCR. For each cell subset, the extracted genomic DNA was distributed evenly across all wells of several immunoSEQ 96-well plates, and each plate served as one replicate. Each replicate PCR for sorted subsets received about 180 ng genomic DNA, equal to about 29,000 T cell genomes. Purified libraries were quantified with a Qubit 3.0 fluorometer, sized on a Bioanalyzer 2100, and re-quantified with the KAPA Library Quantification kit. Each immunoSEQ 96-well plate was sequenced on its own single-read 150-cycle Illumina NextSeq 550 flow cell. The original pipeline was this. Because the immunoSEQ output included only junctional sequences and no quality scores, the filtering could not be the same as the filtering used for full-length reads. Sequences were annotated with PyIR, a Python wrapper for IgBLAST v1.9, using IMGT germline references to assign V/J genes and CDR3. Any read was removed if the V/J assignment was weak (E-value above 1e-6), the CDR3 was missing, or the read contained stop codons, out-of-frame junctions, or ambiguous translated residues. A V3J clonotype was defined by an identical inferred V gene, J gene, and CDR3 amino acid sequence. Percentage overlap between repertoires was computed as shared unique clonotypes divided by the size of the smaller repertoire. Repertoire richness was assessed with RTK rarefaction, the Chao1 estimator, and Recon v2.1 estimates of unobserved clonotypes. Generation probabilities for all TCRbeta clonotypes obtained by the gDNA method from several donors were computed using OLGA. TCRdb took over this immuneACCESS table, retaining in-frame rearrangements with V and J assigned. Such tables are incomplete; in checked studies, under half of the missing clones stem from an unresolved V gene, and the remainder is unexplained. V and J calls and clone size come straight from that table; D and trimming were deduced from the DNA. Here the sample has roughly 2.5 million clones; more than 80% occur a single time. In total, the top ten clones hold roughly 0.13% of the sample.

The chain is assembled from TRBV28 and TRBJ2-2, with TRBD2 perhaps the D gene, on 6 matching bases. The sequencing sample was made of naive CD4+ T cells sorted from blood. The sample's cell subset or site label is to be understood as: CD45RA+ positively selected. The source of this sequence is a man in his late teens or twenties in good health. The CDR3 sequence is CASSFWGDTGELFF. The DNA sequence is given as TGTGCCAGCAGTTTCTGGGGGGACACCGGGGAGCTGTTTTTT.